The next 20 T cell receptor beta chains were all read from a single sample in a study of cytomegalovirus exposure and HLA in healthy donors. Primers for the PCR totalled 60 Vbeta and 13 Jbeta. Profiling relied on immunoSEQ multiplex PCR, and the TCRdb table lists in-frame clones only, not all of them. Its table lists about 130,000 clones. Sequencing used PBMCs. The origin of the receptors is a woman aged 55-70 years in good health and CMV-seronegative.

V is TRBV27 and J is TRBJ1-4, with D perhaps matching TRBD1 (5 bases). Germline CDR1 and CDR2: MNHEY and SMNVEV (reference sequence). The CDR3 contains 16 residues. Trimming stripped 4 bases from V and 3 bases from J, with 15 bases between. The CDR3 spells CASSWTLRGSNEKLFF. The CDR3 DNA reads TGTGCCAGCAGTTGGACGTTAAGGGGTTCTAATGAAAAACTGTTTTTT.

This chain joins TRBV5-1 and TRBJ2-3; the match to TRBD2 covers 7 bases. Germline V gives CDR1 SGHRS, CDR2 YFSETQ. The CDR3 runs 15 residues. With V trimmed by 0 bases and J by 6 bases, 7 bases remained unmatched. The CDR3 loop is CASSLAWLAVDTQYF. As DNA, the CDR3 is TGCGCCAGCAGCTTGGCCTGGCTAGCGGTTGATACGCAGTATTTT.

Here the CDR3 reads CASRGQGPGYTF. The DNA for the CDR3 is TGTGCCAGCAGGGGACAGGGGCCTGGCTACACCTTC. The chain links TRBV27 to TRBJ1-2; TRBD1 aligns across 10 bases. V shed 6 bases and J 7 bases; nucleotides not matched to a gene: 2. This CDR3 comprises 12 residues. Germline CDR1 MNHEY, CDR2 SMNVEV (reference sequence).

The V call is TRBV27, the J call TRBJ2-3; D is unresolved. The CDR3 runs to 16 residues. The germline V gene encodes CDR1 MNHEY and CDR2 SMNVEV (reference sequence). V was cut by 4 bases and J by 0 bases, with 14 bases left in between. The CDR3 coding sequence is TGTGCCAGCAGTTCGGTCCGTCCCCTTAGCACAGATACGCAGTATTTT. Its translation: CASSSVRPLSTDTQYF.

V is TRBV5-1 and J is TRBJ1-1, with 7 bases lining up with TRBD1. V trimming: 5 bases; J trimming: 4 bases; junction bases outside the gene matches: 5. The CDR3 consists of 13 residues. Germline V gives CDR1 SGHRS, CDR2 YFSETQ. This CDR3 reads CASRVSGGTEAFF. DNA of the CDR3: TGCGCCAGCAGGGTCTCAGGGGGCACTGAAGCTTTCTTT.

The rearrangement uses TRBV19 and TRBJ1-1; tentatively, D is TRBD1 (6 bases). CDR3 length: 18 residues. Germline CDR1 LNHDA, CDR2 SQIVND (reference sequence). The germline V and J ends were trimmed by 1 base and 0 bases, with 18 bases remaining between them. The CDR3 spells CASSIGWGREWMNTEAFF. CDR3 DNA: TGTGCCAGTAGTATAGGATGGGGGCGCGAGTGGATGAACACTGAAGCTTTCTTT.

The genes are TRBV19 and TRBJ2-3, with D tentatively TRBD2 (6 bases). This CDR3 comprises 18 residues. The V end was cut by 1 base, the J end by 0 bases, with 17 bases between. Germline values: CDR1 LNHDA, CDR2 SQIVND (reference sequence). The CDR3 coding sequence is TGTGCCAGTAGTATAGGTCCGTGGAGGGCCCCTAGCACAGATACGCAGTATTTT. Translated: CASSIGPWRAPSTDTQYF.

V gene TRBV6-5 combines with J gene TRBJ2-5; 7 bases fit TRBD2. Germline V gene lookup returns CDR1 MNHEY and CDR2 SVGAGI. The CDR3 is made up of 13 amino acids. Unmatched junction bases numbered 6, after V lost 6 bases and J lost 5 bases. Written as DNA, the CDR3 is TGTGCCAGCAGACCCGGGGGAGGGGAGACCCAGTACTTC. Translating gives CASRPGGGETQYF.

This CDR3 reads CSVEGGANEQYF. The CDR3 DNA reads TGCAGCGTTGAGGGGGGAGCGAACGAGCAGTACTTC. V and J are TRBV29-1 and TRBJ2-7; tentatively, D is TRBD2 (6 bases). V lost 3 bases and J lost 5, with 11 bases in between. Germline CDR1 is SQVTM and CDR2 is ANQGSEA. CDR3 length: 12 amino acids.

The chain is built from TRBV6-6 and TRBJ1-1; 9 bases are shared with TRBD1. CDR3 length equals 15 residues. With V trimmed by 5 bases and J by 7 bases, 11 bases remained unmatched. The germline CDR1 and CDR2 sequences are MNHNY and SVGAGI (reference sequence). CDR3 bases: TGTGCCAGCAGTACCTCTACAGGGGGCGCGGATGAAGCTTTCTTT. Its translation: CASSTSTGGADEAFF.

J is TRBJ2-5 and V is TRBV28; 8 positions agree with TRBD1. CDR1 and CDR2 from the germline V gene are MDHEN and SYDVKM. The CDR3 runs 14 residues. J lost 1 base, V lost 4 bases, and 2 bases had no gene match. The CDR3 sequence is CASSSGQAQETQYF. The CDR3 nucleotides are TGTGCCAGCAGTTCGGGACAGGCCCAAGAGACCCAGTACTTC.

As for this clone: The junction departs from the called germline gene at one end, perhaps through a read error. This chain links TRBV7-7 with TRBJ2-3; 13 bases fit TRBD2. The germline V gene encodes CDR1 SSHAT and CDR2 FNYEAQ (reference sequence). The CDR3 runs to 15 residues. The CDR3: CASSRTSGSRDTQYF. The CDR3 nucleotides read TGTGCTAGCAGCCGGACTAGCGGGAGTAGAGATACGCAGTATTTT.

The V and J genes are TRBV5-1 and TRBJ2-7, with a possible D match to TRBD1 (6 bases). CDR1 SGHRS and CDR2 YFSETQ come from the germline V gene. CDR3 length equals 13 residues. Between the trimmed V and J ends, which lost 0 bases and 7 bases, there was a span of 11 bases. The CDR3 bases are TGCGCCAGCAGCTTGGGGTCAGGGGTTGAGCAGTACTTC. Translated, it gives CASSLGSGVEQYF.

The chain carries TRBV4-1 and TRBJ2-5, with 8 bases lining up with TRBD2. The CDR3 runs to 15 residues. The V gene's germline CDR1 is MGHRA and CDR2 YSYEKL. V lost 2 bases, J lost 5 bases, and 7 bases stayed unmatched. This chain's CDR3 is CASSQLGLAGETQYF. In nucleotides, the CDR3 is TGCGCCAGCAGCCAACTCGGACTAGCTGGGGAGACCCAGTACTTC.

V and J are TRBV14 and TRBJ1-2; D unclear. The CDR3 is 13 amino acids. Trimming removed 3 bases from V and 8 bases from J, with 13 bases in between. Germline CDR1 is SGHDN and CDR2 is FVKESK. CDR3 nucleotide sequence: TGTGCCAGCAGCCATTACCGACTTGGGGGCTACACCTTC. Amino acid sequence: CASSHYRLGGYTF.

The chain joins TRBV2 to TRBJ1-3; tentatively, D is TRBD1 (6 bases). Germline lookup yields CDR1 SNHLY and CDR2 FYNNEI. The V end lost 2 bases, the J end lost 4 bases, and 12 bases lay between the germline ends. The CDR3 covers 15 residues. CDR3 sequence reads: CASSELGARGNTIYF. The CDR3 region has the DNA TGTGCCAGCAGTGAACTGGGGGCGCGGGGAAACACCATATATTTT.

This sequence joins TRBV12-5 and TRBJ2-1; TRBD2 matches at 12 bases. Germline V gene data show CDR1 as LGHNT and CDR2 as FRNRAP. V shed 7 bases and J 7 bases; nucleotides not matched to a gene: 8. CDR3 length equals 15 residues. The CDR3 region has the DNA TGTGCTAGTGCTCCTAGCGGGGGGGCTGGTAATGAGCAGTTCTTC. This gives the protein CASAPSGGAGNEQFF.

CDR3 amino acids: CASRLRPPQHF. The CDR3 coding sequence is TGTGCCAGCAGACTAAGACCGCCTCAGCATTTT. The chain uses TRBV6-4 and TRBJ1-5; D uncertain. V lost 6 bases and J lost 13, with 13 bases in between. CDR1 and CDR2 from the germline V gene are MRHNA and SNTAGT. This CDR3 comprises 11 residues.

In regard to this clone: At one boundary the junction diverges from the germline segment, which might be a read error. In nucleotides, the CDR3 is TGTGCGAGCAGTGGGGGCATCCGTTATAGCACAGATACGCAGTATTTT. It translates to CASSGGIRYSTDTQYF. This chain uses TRBV28 with TRBJ2-3; tentative D call: TRBD1 (6 bases). The CDR3 is made up of 16 amino acids. Germline CDR1 is MDHEN and CDR2 is SYDVKM. The variable domain in full, with the rest retrieved from reference TRBV28 and TRBJ2-3, is DVKVTQSSRYLVKRTGEKVFLECVQDMDHENMFWYRQDPGLGLRLIYFSYDVKMKEKGDIPEGYSVSREKKERFSLILESASTNQTSMYLCASSGGIRYSTDTQYFGPGTRLTVL.

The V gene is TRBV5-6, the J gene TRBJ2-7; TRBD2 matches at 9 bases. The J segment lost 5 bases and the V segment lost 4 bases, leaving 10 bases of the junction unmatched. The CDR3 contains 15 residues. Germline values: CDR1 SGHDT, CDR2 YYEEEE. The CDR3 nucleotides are TGTGCCAGCAGCCCGTTAGCGGGAGACGGCGACGAGCAGTACTTC. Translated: CASSPLAGDGDEQYF. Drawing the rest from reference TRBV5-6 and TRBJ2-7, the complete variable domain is DAGVTQSPTHLIKTRGQQVTLRCSPKSGHDTVSWYQQALGQGPQFIFQYYEEEERQRGNFPDRFSGHQFPNYSSELNVNALLLGDSALYLCASSPLAGDGDEQYFGPGTRLTVT.